The rows below give T cell receptor beta chains drawn from one sample of a study of cytomegalovirus exposure and HLA in healthy donors. Produced via immunoSEQ multiplex PCR; TCRdb's table is partial and in-frame only. This sample has approximately 170,000 clones, with about 88% found just once. The specimen was PBMCs. Every receptor here comes from a man aged 30 to 45 in good health and CMV-seropositive. CDR3s include the opening cysteine and the closing phenylalanine or tryptophan. The D gene is left open where the match is weak. Not every row has a clone size; where given, it reads once, few, many or a size class.

TRBD1	.	TRBV4-3	TRBJ1-2	CASSHGTGGTYGYTF	TGCGCCAGCAGCCATGGGACAGGGGGCACCTATGGCTACACCTTC
TRBD1	.	TRBV18	TRBJ2-5	CASSLRQGETQYF	TGTGCCAGCTCACTCCGACAGGGGGAGACCCAGTACTTC
.	.	TRBV7-3	TRBJ2-7	CASSKGAEYEQYF	TGTGCCAGCAGCAAAGGGGCAGAATACGAGCAGTACTTC
.	.	TRBV7-8	TRBJ1-4	CASSPLNRENEKLFF	TGTGCCAGCAGCCCTCTTAACAGGGAGAATGAAAAACTGTTTTTT
.	.	TRBV9	TRBJ2-1	CASSVGGGVSSYNEQFF	TGTGCCAGCAGCGTAGGAGGCGGGGTCAGCTCCTACAATGAGCAGTTCTTC
TRBD1	.	TRBV7-9	TRBJ1-5	CASSPRGSNQPQHF	TGTGCCAGCAGCCCCAGGGGGAGCAATCAGCCCCAGCATTTT
.	.	TRBV11-2	TRBJ2-4	CASSFGNIQYF	TGTGCCAGCAGCTTCGGGAACATTCAGTACTTC
.	.	TRBV2	TRBJ1-2	CASSSGVARGSYGYTF	TGTGCCAGCAGTTCCGGAGTGGCCAGGGGCAGTTATGGCTACACCTTC
TRBD1	.	TRBV29-1	TRBJ1-3	CSVSPGQGNTIYF	TGCAGCGTTTCACCGGGACAGGGAAACACCATATATTTT
.	.	TRBV5-1	TRBJ1-2	CASATGTSNYGYTF	TGCGCCAGCGCTACAGGGACATCTAACTATGGCTACACCTTC
TRBD1	.	TRBV5-1	TRBJ1-6	CASSSGAGGNSPLHF	TGCGCCAGCAGCTCCGGGGCAGGGGGTAATTCACCCCTCCACTTT
TRBD1	.	TRBV27	TRBJ2-5	CASLKQGGETQYF	TGTGCCAGCCTAAAACAGGGGGGAGAGACCCAGTACTTC
.	.	TRBV14	TRBJ2-1	CASSQDWAGYEQFF	TGTGCCAGCAGCCAAGACTGGGCTGGCTATGAGCAGTTCTTC
TRBD1	.	TRBV25-1	TRBJ1-1	CASSGGTGINTEAFF	TGTGCCAGCAGTGGGGGGACAGGGATTAACACTGAAGCTTTCTTT
TRBD1	.	TRBV29-1	TRBJ1-2	CSVNGQGGYTF	TGCAGCGTTAATGGACAGGGTGGCTACACCTTC
TRBD1	.	TRBV5-6	TRBJ2-1	CASRMGQGIFYEQFF	TGTGCCAGCAGGATGGGACAGGGCATTTTTTATGAGCAGTTCTTC
.	few	TRBV4-1	TRBJ2-3	CASRGGSSTDTQYF	TGCGCCAGCAGAGGCGGGTCTAGCACAGATACGCAGTATTTT
.	.	TRBV5-8	TRBJ1-2	CASSLRGEGGYTF	TGTGCCAGCAGCTTGAGAGGGGAGGGCGGCTACACCTTC
.	.	TRBV5-5	TRBJ2-5	CASSLNPRGGQETQYF	TGTGCCAGCAGCTTGAATCCCCGTGGCGGACAAGAGACCCAGTACTTC
TRBD2	.	TRBV19	TRBJ2-7	CASSYSGESSYEQYF	TGTGCCAGTAGTTACAGCGGGGAAAGCTCCTACGAGCAGTACTTC
.	.	TRBV27	TRBJ2-6	CASSSVSAGANVLTF	TGTGCCAGCAGTTCGGTCAGCGCCGGGGCCAACGTCCTGACTTTC
.	.	TRBV20-1	TRBJ2-3	CSARNSSTQYF	TGCAGTGCCCGTAACTCCTCCACGCAGTATTTT
.	few	TRBV7-2	TRBJ2-6	CASSAAGVRSGANVLTF	TGTGCCAGCAGCGCCGCAGGGGTGCGGTCTGGGGCCAACGTCCTGACTTTC
TRBD1	.	TRBV4-1	TRBJ2-1	CASSQFWGQGNNEQFF	TGCGCCAGCAGCCAATTTTGGGGACAGGGGAACAATGAGCAGTTCTTC
TRBD1	.	TRBV19	TRBJ2-3	CASSISGQDYTQYF	TGTGCCAGTAGTATATCGGGACAGGATTATACGCAGTATTTT
.	.	TRBV5-4	TRBJ2-2	CASSLDRDNTGELFF	TGTGCCAGCAGCTTGGACAGGGACAACACCGGGGAGCTGTTTTTT
.	.	TRBV19	TRBJ2-5	CASSPSRFQETQYF	TGTGCCAGTAGCCCCTCCCGGTTCCAAGAGACCCAGTACTTC
.	.	TRBV7-6	TRBJ1-2	CASSPREGGGGYTF	TGTGCCAGCAGCCCCAGGGAGGGAGGGGGTGGCTACACCTTC
TRBD1	.	TRBV30	TRBJ1-2	CAWSWTGGEYGYTF	TGTGCCTGGAGCTGGACAGGGGGCGAGTATGGCTACACCTTC
TRBD1	.	TRBV19	TRBJ1-2	CASQTYRDRNYGYTF	TGTGCCAGCCAGACCTACCGGGACAGGAACTATGGCTACACCTTC
.	.	TRBV6-6	TRBJ1-6	CASSFGTGDNSPLHF	TGTGCCAGCAGTTTCGGGACGGGGGATAATTCACCCCTCCACTTT
.	.	TRBV19	TRBJ1-1	CASSISDWNTEAFF	TGTGCCAGTAGTATATCGGACTGGAACACTGAAGCTTTCTTT
.	.	TRBV19	TRBJ1-4	CASSMGPLGLFF	TGTGCCAGTAGTATGGGGCCGCTAGGACTGTTTTTT
TRBD1	.	TRBV6-6	TRBJ1-1	CASSNLRQGGYTEAFF	TGTGCCAGCAGTAACCTGCGACAGGGTGGATACACTGAAGCTTTCTTT
TRBD2	.	TRBV14	TRBJ2-2	CASSQLAVYTGELFF	TGTGCCAGCAGCCAACTAGCGGTCTACACCGGGGAGCTGTTTTTT
.	.	TRBV4-3	TRBJ2-1	CASSQDHGSRSSYNEQFF	TGCGCCAGCAGCCAAGATCACGGGAGCAGGAGCTCCTACAATGAGCAGTTCTTC
TRBD2	.	TRBV4-1	TRBJ2-1	CASNHGLAGANEQFF	TGCGCCAGCAACCACGGACTAGCGGGAGCGAATGAGCAGTTCTTC
.	.	TRBV7-2	TRBJ2-7	CASSLGASGGHEQYF	TGTGCCAGCAGCTTAGGGGCGTCCGGGGGGCACGAGCAGTACTTC
.	few	TRBV5-5	TRBJ1-4	CASSLAGPGEKLFF	TGTGCCAGCAGCTTGGCAGGCCCAGGCGAAAAACTGTTTTTT
TRBD1	.	TRBV10-3	TRBJ1-1	CAISESGQTLNTEAFF	TGTGCCATCAGTGAGTCGGGACAGACATTGAACACTGAAGCTTTCTTT
TRBD1	.	TRBV28	TRBJ1-4	CASSFAGGSTNEKLFF	TGTGCCAGCAGTTTTGCAGGGGGATCAACTAATGAAAAACTGTTTTTT
TRBD2	once	TRBV6-5	TRBJ2-1	CASSSRLARVADEQFF	TGTGCCAGCAGTTCCCGACTAGCGAGAGTTGCGGATGAGCAGTTCTTC
TRBD2	.	TRBV18	TRBJ2-7	CASSPDGSGSLEQYF	TGTGCCAGCTCACCAGATGGTAGCGGGTCTCTCGAGCAGTACTTC
TRBD2	.	TRBV7-2	TRBJ2-1	CASSSIGTSGTGEQFF	TGTGCCAGCAGCTCAATCGGGACTAGCGGGACCGGTGAGCAGTTCTTC
TRBD1	.	TRBV27	TRBJ2-2	CASSLYRGNTGELFF	TGTGCCAGCAGTTTATACAGGGGGAACACCGGGGAGCTGTTTTTT
.	.	TRBV12-5	TRBJ1-1	CASDPGGMNTEAFF	TGTGCTAGTGATCCTGGGGGGATGAACACTGAAGCTTTCTTT
.	.	TRBV5-4	TRBJ1-5	CASSIAGSQPQHF	TGTGCCAGCAGCATCGCGGGAAGCCAGCCCCAGCATTTT
TRBD1	.	TRBV19	TRBJ2-3	CASRPGQGRAEDTQYF	TGTGCCAGTAGGCCGGGACAGGGGAGAGCGGAAGATACGCAGTATTTT